This T cell receptor beta chain was identified in a study of blood T cell repertoires in COVID-19. Study background: Acute and convalescent COVID-19 specimens originated in the United States, Italy and Spain.

CDR1 GTSNPN and CDR2 SVGIG come from the germline V gene (reference sequence). This CDR3 has 11 residues. About this clone itself: One end of the junction is discordant with germline, which a read error may explain.

Some clones are missing from TCRdb's copy, which holds only in-frame ones; the method was immunoSEQ multiplex PCR. Here the sample spans about 120,000 clones, roughly 90% being singletons. The sequencing input was peripheral blood. The sequence came from a man between 40 and 49 years old with acute or convalescent COVID-19. The gene calls are TRBV30 and TRBJ1-2; D might be TRBD1 (6 bases). CDR3 DNA sequence: TGTGCCTGGAGTCCAGGGGCTAGGCAAGTCTTC. Translating it yields CAWSPGARQVF. The full variable domain, rest sourced from reference TRBV30 and TRBJ1-2, is SQTIHQWPATLVQPVGSPLSLECTVEGTSNPNLYWYRQAAGRGLQLLFYSVGIGQISSEVPQNLSASRPQDRQFILSSKKLLLSDSGFYLCAWSPGARQVFGSGTRLTVV.